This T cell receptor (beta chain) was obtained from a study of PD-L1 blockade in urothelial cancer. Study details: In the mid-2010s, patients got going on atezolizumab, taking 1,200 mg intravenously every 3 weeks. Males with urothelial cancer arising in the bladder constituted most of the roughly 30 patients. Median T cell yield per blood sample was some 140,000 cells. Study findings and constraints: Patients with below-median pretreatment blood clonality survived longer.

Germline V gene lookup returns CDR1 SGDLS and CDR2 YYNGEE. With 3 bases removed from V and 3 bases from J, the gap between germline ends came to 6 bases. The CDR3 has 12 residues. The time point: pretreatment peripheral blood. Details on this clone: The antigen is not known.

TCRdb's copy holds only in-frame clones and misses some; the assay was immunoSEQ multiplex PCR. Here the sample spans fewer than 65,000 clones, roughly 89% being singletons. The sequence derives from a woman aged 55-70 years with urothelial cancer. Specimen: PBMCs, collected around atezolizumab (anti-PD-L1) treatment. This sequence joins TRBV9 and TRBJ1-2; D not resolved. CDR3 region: CASSGQDYGYTF. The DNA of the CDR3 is TGTGCCAGCAGCGGGCAGGACTATGGCTACACCTTC. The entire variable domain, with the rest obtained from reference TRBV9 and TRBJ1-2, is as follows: DSGVTQTPKHLITATGQRVTLRCSPRSGDLSVYWYQQSLDQGLQFLIQYYNGEERAKGNILERFSAQQFPDLHSELNLSSLELGDSALYFCASSGQDYGYTFGSGTRLTVV.